This T cell receptor beta chain appears in the sequencing data of a study of blood T cells in healthy people across ages. Regarding the study as a whole: Naive CD4+ cells and diversity were both higher in long-lived donors than in aged donors.

As concerns this clonotype: What it binds is unknown.

A second PCR of 7 to 11 cycles used a sample-barcoded 5' primer and a J-beta primer mix. TCRdb reanalysed the 5' RACE reads using MiXCR and keeps one entry per CDR3 protein. The table shows some 1.4 million distinct CDR3 sequences, with around 39% occurring only once. Sequencing was done on a sample of blood. This sequence was found in a young woman in good health.

The CDR3 reads CASSGLGTSVTYNEQYF. The CDR3 DNA sequence: TGTGCCAGCAGCGGATTAGGAACTAGCGTAACCTACAATGAGCAGTACTTC. V usage is TRBV9 and J usage is TRBJ2-1, with TRBD2 matching 7 bases. The DNA end is a closer match to TRBJ2-7, so the J assignment may be wrong. This CDR3 spans 17 amino acids. Germline loops: CDR1 SGDLS, CDR2 YYNGEE.